This is a list of T cell receptor beta chains from one sample in a study of T cells expressing NK-cell markers. One entry per CDR3 protein, without DNA, is what TCRdb gives after re-calling the 5' RACE reads. The sample table sets out 300,000 to 500,000 distinct CDR3 sequences. The sample comprised blood T cells: a sorted CD56 or NKG2C T cell subset, CD4+ or CD8+ T cells, or bulk PBMC T cells (not recorded which). Receptors originate from a woman in her fifties or sixties in good health. CDR3s include the opening cysteine and the closing phenylalanine or tryptophan.

V,J,CDR3
TRBV15,TRBJ2-6,CATSRVGRETRRTGANVLTF
TRBV5-5,TRBJ2-2,CASSWGWVSGTSNTGELFF
TRBV9,TRBJ2-1,CASSVGLREGHNEQFF
TRBV20-1,TRBJ2-1,CSARPHNEQFF
TRBV27,TRBJ2-1,CASSFGPSGNEQFF
TRBV25-1,TRBJ2-2,CASSGIGPGELFF
TRBV5-8,TRBJ1-5,CASSKVLGQSNQPQHF
TRBV5-1,TRBJ2-7,CASSLGGLAYEQYF
TRBV12-3/TRBV12-4,TRBJ2-1,CASSPPGQGDGEFF
TRBV20-1,TRBJ1-3,CSASGRISGNTIYF
TRBV7-2,TRBJ2-1,CASSLGGKRGSYNEQFF
TRBV12-3/TRBV12-4,TRBJ2-1,CASSPASNGLAGVDEQFF
TRBV6-5,TRBJ1-2,CASSLGESYGYTF
TRBV27,TRBJ2-2,CASREDRNTGELFF
TRBV7-3,TRBJ2-1,CASKWGSGSGEQFF
TRBV5-1,TRBJ1-6,CASSLGADNSPLHF
TRBV24-1,TRBJ2-1,CATSTFLGTNNEQFF
TRBV11-2,TRBJ2-1,CASSPTPTSGMNEQFF
TRBV7-2,TRBJ2-1,CASSPYGLLASSYNEQFF
TRBV5-1,TRBJ2-5,CASSPKARTSGSETQYF
TRBV4-1,TRBJ2-5,CASSQTSGRGQETQYF
TRBV7-6,TRBJ2-7,CASSDRQGSYEQYF
TRBV24-1,TRBJ2-2,CATSDLIGTRGTGELFF
TRBV25-1,TRBJ2-4,CASSARQGAFYGVQYF
TRBV10-3,TRBJ2-3,CAISETTGTGDSDTQYF
TRBV5-1,TRBJ1-5,CASSLVSGQPQHF
TRBV24-1,TRBJ2-1,CATSAPIYNEQFF
TRBV6-5,TRBJ1-1,CASSYASMGSEAFF
TRBV12-3/TRBV12-4,TRBJ2-7,CASSLVRLAGGLYEQYF
TRBV18,TRBJ2-6,CASSPTTVSGANVLTF
TRBV7-9,TRBJ2-7,CANQTVLREQYF
TRBV5-6,TRBJ2-7,CASSPPGLAGDFPSYEQYF
TRBV29-1,TRBJ2-1,CSVAMNRGEQFF
TRBV4-1,TRBJ2-1,CASSQTGTSGSKFYNEQFF
TRBV10-3,TRBJ2-5,CAISEGIAGGVLKTQYF
TRBV29-1,TRBJ2-1,CSVEDRSYANEQFF
TRBV28,TRBJ2-5,CASSRSGRASSETQYF
TRBV2,TRBJ2-2,CASSAGGFAGELFF
TRBV6-5,TRBJ2-1,CASSGLAGLSSYNEQFF
TRBV12-3/TRBV12-4,TRBJ2-5,CASSLRQTQETQYF
TRBV25-1,TRBJ2-5,CASSDPTGVETQYF
TRBV5-1,TRBJ2-1,CASSFGDSHNEQFF
TRBV11-2,TRBJ2-1,CASSLESGTREFF
TRBV9,TRBJ2-7,CASSEGTDPNYEQYF
TRBV12-3/TRBV12-4,TRBJ2-6,CASGTGAILTF
TRBV24-1,TRBJ2-1,CATSDLAGAYNEQFF
TRBV5-1,TRBJ2-1,CASSPDRQGNYNEQFF
TRBV7-6,TRBJ2-3,CASSLAGWLAGALGTDTQYF
TRBV15,TRBJ2-1,CATSRDQVGRPGYNEQFF
TRBV5-1,TRBJ1-2,CASSHQQGDYGYTF
TRBV4-2,TRBJ2-1,CASSQSAREGGNEQFF
TRBV11-3,TRBJ2-7,CASSLDILGSTYEQYF
TRBV5-1,TRBJ2-2,CASSSGLGSAGELFF
TRBV6-5,TRBJ2-2,CASSYRPAAGGINTGELFF
TRBV5-1,TRBJ2-1,CASPVTYSYNEQFF
TRBV10-3,TRBJ2-6,CAVSLTIGGANVLTF
TRBV11-2,TRBJ2-5,CASSLSGQIQETQYF
TRBV20-1,TRBJ2-2,CSAIPSLQVRTGELFF